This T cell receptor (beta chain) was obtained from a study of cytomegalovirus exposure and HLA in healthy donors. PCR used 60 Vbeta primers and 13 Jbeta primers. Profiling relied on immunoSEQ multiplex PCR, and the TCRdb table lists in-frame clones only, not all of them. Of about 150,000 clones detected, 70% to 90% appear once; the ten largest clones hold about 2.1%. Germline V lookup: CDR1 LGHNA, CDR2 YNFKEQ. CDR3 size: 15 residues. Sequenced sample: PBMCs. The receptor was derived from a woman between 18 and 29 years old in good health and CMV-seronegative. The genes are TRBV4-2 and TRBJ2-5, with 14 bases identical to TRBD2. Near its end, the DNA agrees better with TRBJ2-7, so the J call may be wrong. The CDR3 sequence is CASSRGTSGGYEQYF. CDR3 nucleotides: TGTGCCAGCAGCCGAGGGACTAGCGGGGGTTACGAGCAGTACTTC.